The T cell receptor (beta chain) described here comes from a study of cytomegalovirus exposure and HLA in healthy donors. Study in general: A later analysis reported the 120 or so validation repertoires used the same platform as the approximately 660 first-cohort repertoires.

The donors belonged to the roughly 110-subject validation cohort, separate from the approximately 700-subject first cohort. Germline V CDR1 and CDR2: SQVTM, ANQGSEA. The CDR3 runs 12 residues. V gave up 5 bases and J gave up 2 bases, with 9 bases separating them. Method: immunoSEQ multiplex PCR; TCRdb's copy keeps in-frame clones and lacks some. There are fewer than 130,000 clones in the sample; 70% to 90% occur only once, and approximately 1.4% lies in the top ten. General observations from the study: Usually a TCR sequence was rare, but some public TCRs were found in many donors. The tendency of first-cohort TCR clusters to co-occur in the 120 or so validation repertoires was identified by a subsequent analysis.

A note on this clone: What it binds is not known.

The receptor was isolated from a young woman in good health and CMV-seropositive. V is TRBV29-1 and J is TRBJ1-1; tentative D call: TRBD1 (5 bases). Material: PBMCs. The CDR3: CSVPQGNTEAFF. As DNA, the CDR3 is TGCAGCGTTCCGCAGGGCAACACTGAAGCTTTCTTT.